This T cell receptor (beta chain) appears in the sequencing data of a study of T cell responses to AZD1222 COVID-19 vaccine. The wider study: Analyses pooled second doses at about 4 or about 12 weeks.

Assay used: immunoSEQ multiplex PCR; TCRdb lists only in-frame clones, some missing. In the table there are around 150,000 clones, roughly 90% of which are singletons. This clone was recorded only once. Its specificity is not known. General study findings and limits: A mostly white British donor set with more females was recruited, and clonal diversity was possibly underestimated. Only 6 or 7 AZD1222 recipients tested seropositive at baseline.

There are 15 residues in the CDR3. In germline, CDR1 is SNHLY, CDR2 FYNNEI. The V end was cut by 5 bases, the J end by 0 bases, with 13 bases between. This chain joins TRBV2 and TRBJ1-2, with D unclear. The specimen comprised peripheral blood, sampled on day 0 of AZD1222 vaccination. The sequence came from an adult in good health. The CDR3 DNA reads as TGTGCCAGCAGTAATAAACTGATACCTAACTATGGCTACACCTTC. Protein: CASSNKLIPNYGYTF.